The T cell receptor (beta chain) under discussion was sequenced for a study of T-cell reconstitution after alpha-beta-depleted transplantation in children (dated by TCRdb to about 2016). General notes on the study: Using TCR repertoire profiling, the study quantitatively followed how T-cell immune reconstitution unfolded in children after TCRalphabeta/CD19-depleted allogeneic hematopoietic cell transplantation.

Its CDR3 holds 12 amino acids, cysteine through phenylalanine. CDR3 DNA only is kept here, 36 bases in frame from base 1. Sequences DFQATT (CDR1) and SNEGSKA (CDR2) are obtained from the germline V gene (reference sequence). In its sample, this clonotype was seen many times. It lacks a known antigen. No base-level quality is on record; no much larger clone is a single base apart. Library preparation was by PCR. Instrument on record: Illumina HiSeq 2500. Molecular barcoding was employed in the preparation of TCR libraries, with unique molecular identifiers being used to normalize TCRbeta repertoire quantification. Using fastp trimming at Q25 and MiXCR clonotype assembly, TCRdb reanalyzed the public sequencing data and kept in-frame beta chains. Each entry is one CDR3 protein sequence, shown with its most common DNA and genes. Within this sample are just under 550,000 distinct CDR3 sequences, with around 20% of them counted one time only. 3.3% of the sample rests with the top ten.

Material: PBMCs from the stem cell graft donor, obtained from the stem cell graft. The TCR originated in a human donor who donated a stem cell graft to a child with acute lymphoblastic leukemia. The sequence links TRBV20-1 to TRBJ1-1; TRBD1 is a weak D gene call, 5 bases matching. The CDR3 region: CRSGRRDTEAFF. The nucleotides are TGCAGGTCAGGGAGGCGGGACACTGAAGCTTTCTTT.